These 24 T cell receptor beta chains were sequenced from one sample in a study of T cells in Graves' hyperthyroidism and ophthalmopathy (dated by TCRdb to about 2019). Library preparation employed multiplex PCR. Sequenced on an Illumina HiSeq 2000. The TCR beta CDR3 regions were amplified from the RNA transcripts. The TCR CDR3 was subjected to a first round of RT-PCR using the HTBI primer set and the Qiagen OneStep RT-PCR kit. The raw public reads went through TCRdb reprocessing: fastp at Q25, MiXCR clone calling, in-frame beta chains kept. Each CDR3 protein gets just one entry, which takes the most common genes and DNA from the rows behind it. Present in this sample are 380,000 or so distinct CDR3 sequences, 19% of which were seen just once. The top ten clones comprise 3% to 4.5% of the sample. Sequencing used blood. The receptors were gathered from a woman younger than 35 with Graves' hyperthyroidism.

A remark on this clonotype: One end of the junction is discordant with germline, which a read error may explain. This chain uses TRBV6-2 or TRBV6-3 with TRBJ1-1, with a weak D call TRBD1 (5 bases). The CDR3 runs to 14 residues. From germline, CDR1 is MNHEY and CDR2 SVGEGT. CDR3 sequence reads: CASWDGGVNTEAFF. CDR3 sequence (DNA): TGTGCCAGCTGGGACGGAGGGGTGAATACTGAAGCTTTCTTT.

This clonotype was seen many times. The CDR3 nucleotides read TGTGCCAGCACCGACACCTACTCTGGGGCCAACGTCCTGACTTTC. It specifies CASTDTYSGANVLTF. The rearrangement uses TRBV11-2 and TRBJ2-6; no definite D call. The V end was cut by 7 bases, the J end by 0 bases, with 10 bases between. Germline V gene data show CDR1 as SGHAT and CDR2 as FQNNGV. The CDR3 has 15 amino acids.

This clonotype has ten or more counts. A junction boundary mismatches the germline segment, possibly from a read error. The genes are TRBV12-3 or TRBV12-4 and TRBJ2-7; TRBD2 is a possible D gene (5 bases). The CDR3 runs 13 residues. DNA of the CDR3: TGTGCCAGCAGTTTGGCGGGCTCCCACGAGCAGTACTTC. Protein product: CASSLAGSHEQYF.

The chain joins TRBV6-5 to TRBJ2-6; D is unresolved. The CDR3 runs to 15 residues. Germline loops: CDR1 MNHEY, CDR2 SVGAGI. Trimming left V 2 bases short and J 1 base short, with 6 bases between. The CDR3 bases are TGTGCCAGCAGTTACGGGGTTTCTGGGGCCAACGTCCTGACTTTC. Protein product: CASSYGVSGANVLTF.

This clonotype has at least ten counts. The chain joins TRBV2 to TRBJ2-2, with 9 positions matching TRBD2. The trim removed 7 bases at V and 7 bases at J, leaving 7 bases unmatched. CDR3 size: 14 residues. The V gene's germline CDR1 is SNHLY and CDR2 FYNNEI. This chain's CDR3 is CASKISGGYGELFF. CDR3 DNA: TGTGCCAGCAAGATTAGCGGGGGTTACGGGGAGCTGTTTTTT. The full variable domain, rest sourced from reference TRBV2 and TRBJ2-2, is EPEVTQTPSHQVTQMGQEVILRCVPISNHLYFYWYRQILGQKVEFLVSFYNNEISEKSEIFDDQFSVERPDGSNFTLKIRSTKLEDSAMYFCASKISGGYGELFFGEGSRLTVL.

This clonotype was recorded at least ten times. V and J are TRBV11-1 and TRBJ1-1, with D unclear. V gave up 3 bases and J gave up 4 bases, with 12 bases separating them. The CDR3 totals 14 residues. CDR1 is SGHAT and CDR2 is FQDESV in the germline V gene (reference sequence). The CDR3 sequence: CASSLNLVSTEAFF. The CDR3 nucleotides are TGTGCCAGCAGCTTGAATTTGGTCTCCACTGAAGCTTTCTTT.

This clonotype has at least ten counts. The rearrangement uses TRBV6-5 and TRBJ2-7; 12 bases agree with TRBD2. The V segment lost 2 bases and the J segment 5 bases; nucleotides outside the gene matches: 4. Germline V lookup: CDR1 MNHEY, CDR2 SVGAGI. The length of the CDR3 is 15 residues. CDR3 nucleotides: TGTGCCAGCAGTTACGGGACTAGCGGGTCCAACGAGCAGTACTTC. It yields the protein CASSYGTSGSNEQYF.

This clonotype came up many times. The chain links TRBV12-3 or TRBV12-4 to TRBJ2-7; a weak D match, TRBD2 (5 bases). The CDR3 extends over 11 amino acids. Between the trimmed V and J ends, which lost 6 bases and 6 bases, there was a span of 9 bases. The CDR3 bases are TGTGCCAGCAGGAGGGTGGGCGAGCAGTACTTC. Translation: CASRRVGEQYF.

This clonotype was seen repeatedly, ten times or more. The genes are TRBV19 and TRBJ1-1, with TRBD1 as a possible D gene (6 bases). Germline loops: CDR1 LNHDA, CDR2 SQIVND (reference sequence). This CDR3 is built from 15 residues. V was shortened by 5 bases and J by 0 bases, with 13 bases between the two germline ends. The CDR3 DNA follows: TGTGCCAGTAGTCCTTGGACAGTAATGAACACTGAAGCTTTCTTT. Translated: CASSPWTVMNTEAFF.

This clonotype has just a few counts. The gene calls are TRBV28 and TRBJ2-7; 9 bases line up with TRBD1. V trimming: 5 bases; J trimming: 4 bases; junction bases outside the gene matches: 6. Germline V gene data show CDR1 as MDHEN and CDR2 as SYDVKM. The CDR3 is 14 residues long. CDR3 loop: CASSRTGGGYEQYF. CDR3 sequence (DNA): TGTGCCAGCAGTCGAACAGGGGGCGGGTACGAGCAGTACTTC.

This clonotype was observed many times. The chain has TRBV12-3 or TRBV12-4 and TRBJ2-5; TRBD1 matches at 7 bases. This CDR3 has 15 amino acids. Unmatched junction bases numbered 11, after V lost 5 bases and J lost 5 bases. The CDR3 DNA reads TGTGCCAGCAGTCCCTCAGGGGGAGTTAGGGAGACCCAGTACTTC. Its protein is CASSPSGGVRETQYF.

The chain is built from TRBV19 and TRBJ1-1; D is unresolved. Germline CDR1 LNHDA, CDR2 SQIVND (reference sequence). Trimming stripped 7 bases from V and 4 bases from J, with 16 bases between. The CDR3 has 14 amino acids. CDR3 in DNA: TGTGCCAGTAAGAGGGAGTGGATGACCACTGAAGCTTTCTTT. Its translation: CASKREWMTTEAFF.

The chain links TRBV6-1 to TRBJ2-7; the D is unclear. Germline V lookup: CDR1 MNHNS, CDR2 SASEGT. The V and J ends lost 5 bases and 0 bases respectively, with 11 bases between them. The CDR3 has 14 amino acids. This CDR3 is CASSPEWGSYEQYF. The DNA of the CDR3 is TGTGCCAGCAGTCCCGAGTGGGGCTCCTACGAGCAGTACTTC.

This clonotype was seen repeatedly, ten times or more. The chain joins TRBV12-3 or TRBV12-4 to TRBJ2-5; weak D call: TRBD2 (6 bases). Trimming left V 5 bases short and J 2 bases short, with 18 bases between. The CDR3 has 16 residues. This CDR3 reads CASSPTPDGGQETQYF. CDR3 DNA sequence: TGTGCCAGCAGTCCAACTCCGGACGGGGGACAAGAGACCCAGTACTTC.

Many counts were recorded for this clonotype. This chain joins TRBV18 and TRBJ1-1; D may be TRBD1 (6 bases). CDR1 KGHSH and CDR2 LQKENI come from the germline V gene. The CDR3 is 13 residues long. V was trimmed by 2 bases and J by 5 bases, leaving 9 bases between them. In DNA form, the CDR3 reads TGTGCCAGCTCACCAAGGGGGAAAACTGAAGCTTTCTTT. Translation gives CASSPRGKTEAFF.

This clonotype occurred many times. The chain employs TRBV6-4 and TRBJ1-6; D is perhaps TRBD1 (6 bases). Looked up from germline, CDR1 is MRHNA and CDR2 is SNTAGT. There are 16 residues in the CDR3. V lost 1 base to trimming and J lost 9 bases, with 16 bases between them. The CDR3 DNA is TGTGCCAGCAGTGACTTTACGGGGGGAGGGGGTTCACCCCTCCACTTT. It encodes CASSDFTGGGGSPLHF.

This clonotype has at least ten counts. This rearrangement joins TRBV28 to TRBJ1-1; no clear D gene. This CDR3 has 12 residues. The V gene lost 5 bases and the J gene lost 1 base, with 5 bases spanning the gap. The germline V gene encodes CDR1 MDHEN and CDR2 SYDVKM. CDR3 coding DNA: TGTGCCAGCAGTGAACAGAACACTGAAGCTTTCTTT. Encoded protein: CASSEQNTEAFF.

Many counts were recorded for this clonotype. V usage is TRBV5-1 and J usage is TRBJ2-7; 8 nucleotides align to TRBD2. The CDR3 runs 15 residues. V lost 0 bases and J lost 4; bases outside the gene matches: 6. CDR1 and CDR2 (germline): SGHRS, YFSETQ. The CDR3 here is CASSLEASGHYEQYF. In DNA, the CDR3 is TGCGCCAGCAGCTTGGAGGCTAGCGGGCATTACGAGCAGTACTTC.

This clonotype was counted ten times or more. The V gene is TRBV7-9, the J gene TRBJ1-1; TRBD1 matches 9 bases. The V and J ends lost 5 bases and 4 bases, in that order; junction bases with no gene match: 5. Germline V CDR1 and CDR2: SEHNR, FQNEAQ (reference sequence). The CDR3 sequence is 14 residues long. In DNA, the CDR3 is TGTGCCAGCAGCAGGGGACAGGGCGTCACTGAAGCTTTCTTT. Amino acid sequence: CASSRGQGVTEAFF.

This clonotype appeared many times. This chain links TRBV28 with TRBJ2-7; D gene uncertain. V shed 2 bases and J shed 6 bases, with 11 bases lying between them. There are 13 residues in the CDR3. Per the germline V gene, CDR1 is MDHEN and CDR2 is SYDVKM. CDR3 sequence (DNA): TGTGCCAGCAGTTTACCGTGGGTCGGCGAGCAGTACTTC. It is translated as CASSLPWVGEQYF. The whole variable domain, filled in from reference TRBV28 and TRBJ2-7, reads DVKVTQSSRYLVKRTGEKVFLECVQDMDHENMFWYRQDPGLGLRLIYFSYDVKMKEKGDIPEGYSVSREKKERFSLILESASTNQTSMYLCASSLPWVGEQYFGPGTRLTVT.

This sequence joins TRBV6-2 or TRBV6-3 and TRBJ2-7; the match to TRBD1 covers 7 bases. Per the germline V gene, CDR1 is MNHEY and CDR2 is SVGEGT. The CDR3 has 14 amino acids. After removal of 2 bases from V and 2 bases from J, the junction contained 3 bases not matched to a gene. In DNA, the CDR3 is TGTGCCAGCAGTTACGACAGGGACGCCTACGAGCAGTACTTC. Protein: CASSYDRDAYEQYF.

V gene TRBV6-1 combines with J gene TRBJ1-5; D is undetermined. The CDR3 totals 15 residues. Trimming took 6 bases from V and 5 from J, leaving 17 bases between them. The germline V gene has CDR1 MNHNS and CDR2 SASEGT. CDR3 coding DNA: TGTGCCAGCAGACCGGTTTCCGCAGACGATCAGCCCCAGCATTTT. Translating gives CASRPVSADDQPQHF.

This clonotype was observed many times. This rearrangement joins TRBV6-5 to TRBJ1-2; D is ambiguous. The V and J ends lost 4 bases and 6 bases respectively, with 18 bases between them. The length of the CDR3 is 15 residues. Germline V lookup: CDR1 MNHEY, CDR2 SVGAGI. The CDR3, as DNA: TGTGCCAGCAGTTCCCGTATGGATTTTAATAATGGCTACACCTTC. Amino acids: CASSSRMDFNNGYTF.

This clonotype was picked up a small number of times. The chain is built from TRBV28 and TRBJ1-5; TRBD1 matches 7 bases. V lost 5 bases to trimming and J lost 10 bases; unmatched junction nucleotides: 14. This CDR3 is 15 amino acids long. Germline-derived CDR1 and CDR2 are MDHEN and SYDVKM. The CDR3 bases are TGTGCCAGCAGTGAACTTCCAGGGGGTCGGGGACCCCAGCATTTT. It encodes CASSELPGGRGPQHF.